This T cell receptor (beta chain) appears in the sequencing data of a study of blood T cell repertoires in COVID-19. V dropped 4 bases and J dropped 6 bases, with 15 bases sitting between them. The CDR3 contains 14 residues. Germline CDR1 is LGHDT and CDR2 is YNNKEL (reference sequence). In this sample, this clone turned up a few times. Per the original methods: Amplification from reference gene primers served as the basis for estimated nucleated cell counts. Clones were sequenced by immunoSEQ multiplex PCR, and TCRdb holds only the in-frame ones, with some missing. The DNA gave D and trimming, while V, J and clone size come from that table. The sample has 200,000 to 300,000 clones; nearly 85% are singletons.

The clonotype comes from a human donor in a cohort sampled during active COVID-19. Input material: peripheral blood. The gene calls are TRBV3-1 (or the pseudogene TRBV3-2) and TRBJ1-1; no clear D. CDR3 protein: CASSPAGTFPEAFF. Written as DNA, the CDR3 is TGTGCCAGCAGCCCCGCTGGCACGTTCCCTGAAGCTTTCTTT.